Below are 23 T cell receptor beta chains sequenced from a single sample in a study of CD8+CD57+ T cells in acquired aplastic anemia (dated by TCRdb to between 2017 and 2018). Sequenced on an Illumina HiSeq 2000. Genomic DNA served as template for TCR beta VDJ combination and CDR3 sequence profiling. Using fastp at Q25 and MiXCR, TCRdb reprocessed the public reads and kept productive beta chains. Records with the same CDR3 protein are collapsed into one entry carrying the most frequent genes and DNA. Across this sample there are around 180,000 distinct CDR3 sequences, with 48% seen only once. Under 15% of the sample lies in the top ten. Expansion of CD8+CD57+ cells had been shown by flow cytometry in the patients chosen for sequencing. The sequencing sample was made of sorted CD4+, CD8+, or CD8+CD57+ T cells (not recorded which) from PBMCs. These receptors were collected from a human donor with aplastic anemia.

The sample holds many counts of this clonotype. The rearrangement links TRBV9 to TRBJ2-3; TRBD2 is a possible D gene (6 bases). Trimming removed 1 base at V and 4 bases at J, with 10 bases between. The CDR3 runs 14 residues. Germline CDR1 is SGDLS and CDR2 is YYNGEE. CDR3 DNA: TGTGCCAGCAGCGTACGCGGGGTCGCAGATACGCAGTATTTT. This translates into CASSVRGVADTQYF.

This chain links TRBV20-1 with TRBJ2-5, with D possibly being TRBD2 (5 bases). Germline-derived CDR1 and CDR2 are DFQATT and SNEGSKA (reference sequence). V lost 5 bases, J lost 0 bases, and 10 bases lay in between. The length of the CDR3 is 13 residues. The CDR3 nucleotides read TGCAGTGCTTTTCCGGACTACCAAGAGACCCAGTACTTC. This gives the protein CSAFPDYQETQYF.

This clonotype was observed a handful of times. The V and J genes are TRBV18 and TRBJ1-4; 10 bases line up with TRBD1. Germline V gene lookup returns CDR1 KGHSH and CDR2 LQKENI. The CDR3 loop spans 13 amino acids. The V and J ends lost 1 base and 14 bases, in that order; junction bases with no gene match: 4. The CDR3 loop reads CASSPRDRGGLFF. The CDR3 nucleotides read TGTGCCAGCTCACCACGGGACAGGGGCGGGCTGTTTTTT.

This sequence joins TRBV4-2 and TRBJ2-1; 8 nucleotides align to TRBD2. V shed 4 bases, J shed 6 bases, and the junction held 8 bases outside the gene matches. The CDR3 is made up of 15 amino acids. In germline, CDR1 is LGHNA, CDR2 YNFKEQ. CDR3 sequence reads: CASSPRGAGANEQFF. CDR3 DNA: TGTGCCAGCAGCCCCAGGGGAGCGGGAGCCAATGAGCAGTTCTTC.

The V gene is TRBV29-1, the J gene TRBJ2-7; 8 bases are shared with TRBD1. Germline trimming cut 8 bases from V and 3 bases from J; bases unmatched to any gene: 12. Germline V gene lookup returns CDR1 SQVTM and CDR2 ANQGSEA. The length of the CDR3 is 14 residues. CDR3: CSLDPFDRGYEQYF. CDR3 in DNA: TGCAGCTTGGATCCGTTTGACAGGGGCTACGAGCAGTACTTC.

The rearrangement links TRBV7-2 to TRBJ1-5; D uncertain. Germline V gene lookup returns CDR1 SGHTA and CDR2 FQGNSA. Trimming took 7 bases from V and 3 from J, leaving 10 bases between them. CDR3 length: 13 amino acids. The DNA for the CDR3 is TGTGCCAGCAAAAGCCAGGACAATCAGCCCCAGCATTTT. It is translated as CASKSQDNQPQHF.

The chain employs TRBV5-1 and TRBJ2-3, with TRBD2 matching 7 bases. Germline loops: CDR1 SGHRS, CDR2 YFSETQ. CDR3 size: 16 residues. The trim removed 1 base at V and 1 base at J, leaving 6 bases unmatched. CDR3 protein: CASSLWGGVGTDTQYF. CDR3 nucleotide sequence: TGCGCCAGCAGCTTGTGGGGGGGAGTAGGCACAGATACGCAGTATTTT.

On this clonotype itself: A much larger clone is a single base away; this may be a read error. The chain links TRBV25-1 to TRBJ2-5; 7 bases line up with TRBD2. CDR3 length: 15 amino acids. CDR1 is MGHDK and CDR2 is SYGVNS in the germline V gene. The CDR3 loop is CASSHYGGYQGTQYF. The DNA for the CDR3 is TGTGCCAGCAGCCACTACGGGGGGTACCAAGGGACCCAGTACTTC.

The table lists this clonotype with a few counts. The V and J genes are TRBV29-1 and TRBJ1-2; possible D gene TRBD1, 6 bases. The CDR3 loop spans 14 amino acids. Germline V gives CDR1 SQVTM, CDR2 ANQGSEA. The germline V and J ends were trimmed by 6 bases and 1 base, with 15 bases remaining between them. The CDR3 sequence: CSVRTDVFNYGYTF. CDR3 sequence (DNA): TGCAGCGTAAGGACAGATGTTTTTAACTATGGCTACACCTTC.

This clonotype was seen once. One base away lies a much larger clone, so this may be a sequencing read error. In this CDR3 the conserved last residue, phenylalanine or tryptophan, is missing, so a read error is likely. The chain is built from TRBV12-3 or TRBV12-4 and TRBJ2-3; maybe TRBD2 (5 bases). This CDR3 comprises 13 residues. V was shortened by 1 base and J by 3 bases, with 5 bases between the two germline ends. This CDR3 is CASSLGETDTQYL. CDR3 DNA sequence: TGTGCCAGCAGTTTAGGGGAGACAGATACGCAGTATCTT.

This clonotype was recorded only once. The CDR3 sequence: CASSPTGSSSYEQYF. The CDR3 nucleotides read TGTGCCAGCAGTCCCACTGGGAGTAGCTCCTACGAGCAGTACTTC. J is TRBJ2-7 and V is TRBV2; TRBD2 is a possible D gene (5 bases). Trimming removed 5 bases at V and 0 bases at J, with 14 bases between. The germline V gene encodes CDR1 SNHLY and CDR2 FYNNEI. CDR3 length: 15 amino acids.

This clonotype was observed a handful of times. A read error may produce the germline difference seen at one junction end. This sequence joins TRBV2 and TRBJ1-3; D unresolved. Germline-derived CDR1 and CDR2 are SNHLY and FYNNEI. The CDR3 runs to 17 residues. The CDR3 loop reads CASRQALFIGSGDTIYF. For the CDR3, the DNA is TGTGCCAGCAGACAAGCCCTCTTCATCGGGTCTGGAGACACCATATATTTT.

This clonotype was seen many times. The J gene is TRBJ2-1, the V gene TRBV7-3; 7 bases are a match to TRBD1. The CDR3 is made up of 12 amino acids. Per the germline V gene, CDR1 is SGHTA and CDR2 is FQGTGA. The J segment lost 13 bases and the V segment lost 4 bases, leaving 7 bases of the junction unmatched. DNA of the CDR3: TGTGCCAGCAGCTCGGGACAGACTGGTCAGTTCTTC. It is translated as CASSSGQTGQFF.

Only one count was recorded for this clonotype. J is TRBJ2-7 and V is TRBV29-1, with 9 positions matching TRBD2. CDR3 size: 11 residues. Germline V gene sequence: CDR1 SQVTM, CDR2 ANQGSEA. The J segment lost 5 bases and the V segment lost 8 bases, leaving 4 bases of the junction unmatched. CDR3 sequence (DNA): TGCAGCAATAGCGGGGGCCACGAGCAGTACTTC. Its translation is CSNSGGHEQYF.

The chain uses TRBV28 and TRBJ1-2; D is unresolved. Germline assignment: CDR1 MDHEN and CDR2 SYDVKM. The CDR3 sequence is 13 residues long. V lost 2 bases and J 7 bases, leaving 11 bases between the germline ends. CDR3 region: CASSLTSTGGYTF. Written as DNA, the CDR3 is TGTGCCAGCAGTTTAACCAGCACGGGTGGCTACACCTTC.

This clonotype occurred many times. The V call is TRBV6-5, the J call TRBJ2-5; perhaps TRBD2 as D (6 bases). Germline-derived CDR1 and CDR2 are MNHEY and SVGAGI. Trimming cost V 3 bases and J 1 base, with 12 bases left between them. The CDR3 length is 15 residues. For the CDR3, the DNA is TGTGCCAGCAGTTATCCGCCGGGAGTCCAAGAGACCCAGTACTTC. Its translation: CASSYPPGVQETQYF.

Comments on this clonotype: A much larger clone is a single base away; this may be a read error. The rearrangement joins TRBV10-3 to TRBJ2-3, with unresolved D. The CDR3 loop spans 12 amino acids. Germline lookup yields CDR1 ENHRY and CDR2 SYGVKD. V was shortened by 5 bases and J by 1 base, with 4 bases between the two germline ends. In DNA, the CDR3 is TGTGCCATCAGTTTTGGCACAGATACGCAGTATTTT. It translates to CAISFGTDTQYF.

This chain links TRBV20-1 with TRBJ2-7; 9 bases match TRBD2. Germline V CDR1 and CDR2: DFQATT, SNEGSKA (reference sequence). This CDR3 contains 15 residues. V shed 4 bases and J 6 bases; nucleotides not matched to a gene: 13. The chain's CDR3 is CSAKRRGLALAEQYF. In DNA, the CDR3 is TGCAGTGCTAAACGTCGGGGACTAGCACTGGCCGAGCAGTACTTC.

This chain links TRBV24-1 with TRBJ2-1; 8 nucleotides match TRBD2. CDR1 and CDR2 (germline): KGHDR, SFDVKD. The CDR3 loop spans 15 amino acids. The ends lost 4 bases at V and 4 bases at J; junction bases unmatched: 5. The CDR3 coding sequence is TGTGCCACCAGTGAGCTTAGCGGGAAATACAATGAGCAGTTCTTC. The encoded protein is CATSELSGKYNEQFF.

CDR3 region: CASSEQLYEQYF. CDR3 DNA sequence: TGTGCCAGCAGTGAACAGCTCTACGAGCAGTACTTC. The V gene is TRBV6-1, the J gene TRBJ2-7; D unresolved. The germline CDR1 and CDR2 sequences are MNHNS and SASEGT. V was clipped by 2 bases and J by 3 bases, with 5 bases between them. The CDR3 runs 12 residues.

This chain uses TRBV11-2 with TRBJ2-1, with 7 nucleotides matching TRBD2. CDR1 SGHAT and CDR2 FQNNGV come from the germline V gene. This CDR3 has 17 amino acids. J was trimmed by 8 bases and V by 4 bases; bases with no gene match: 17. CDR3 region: CASSYGLGGAFTYEQFF. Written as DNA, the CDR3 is TGTGCCAGCAGCTACGGACTAGGAGGGGCTTTTACGTATGAGCAGTTCTTC.

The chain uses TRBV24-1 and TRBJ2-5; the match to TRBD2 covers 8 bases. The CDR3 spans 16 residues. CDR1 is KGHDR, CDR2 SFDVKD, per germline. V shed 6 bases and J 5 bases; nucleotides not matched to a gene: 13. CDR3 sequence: CATSRGGLTRQETQYF. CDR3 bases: TGTGCCACCAGTCGGGGGGGACTAACGCGGCAGGAGACCCAGTACTTC.

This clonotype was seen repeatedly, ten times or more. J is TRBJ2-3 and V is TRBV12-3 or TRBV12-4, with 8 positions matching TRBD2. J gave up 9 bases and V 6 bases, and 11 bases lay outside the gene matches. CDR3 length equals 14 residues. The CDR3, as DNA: TGTGCCAGCAGGGGGGACAACGGGGGGGCCACGCAGTATTTT. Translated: CASRGDNGGATQYF.